These 18 T cell receptor beta chains were all obtained from the same sample, sequenced in a study of naive and memory T cell subsets. The SP2 primer and nested alpha and beta constant region primers amplified ligated cDNA in four rounds. TCRdb redid the calling of the UMI-ligation and nested PCR reads with MiXCR, one entry per CDR3 protein. Among tens of thousands of distinct CDR3 sequences, approximately 9.9% were seen once, and the ten largest hold roughly 3.6%. The treatment is: skin biopsy from PPD injection site in Mantoux-positive individual. The library had UMIs added by 3' ligation of an oligonucleotide to TCR cDNA. The input for sequencing was skin, taken from a tuberculin skin test site. The receptors come from an adult in good health.

This clonotype was counted at least ten times. The chain employs TRBV11-3 and TRBJ2-1; TRBD1 aligns across 8 bases. There are 15 residues in the CDR3. Germline V gene data show CDR1 as SGHNT and CDR2 as YENEEA. V was pared by 1 base and J by 5 bases, with 4 bases of the junction left unmatched. The CDR3 coding sequence is TGTGCCAGCAGCTTAGTGGGACAGGAGAACAATGAGCAGTTCTTC. Amino acids: CASSLVGQENNEQFF. The whole variable domain, filled in from reference TRBV11-3 and TRBJ2-1, reads EAGVVQSPRYKIIEKKQPVAFWCNPISGHNTLYWYLQNLGQGPELLIRYENEEAVDDSQLPKDRFSAERLKGVDSTLKIQPAELGDSAVYLCASSLVGQENNEQFFGPGTRLTVL.

The genes are TRBV6-5 and TRBJ2-5, with no clear D. Germline V gene data show CDR1 as MNHEY and CDR2 as SVGAGI. The CDR3 length is 14 residues. The V gene lost 5 bases and the J gene lost 1 base, with 11 bases spanning the gap. The CDR3 here is CASSPSVPQETQYF. The CDR3 DNA reads as TGTGCCAGCAGTCCCTCGGTCCCCCAAGAGACCCAGTACTTC.

This clonotype was picked up many times. The chain combines TRBV28 with TRBJ1-2, with TRBD1 matching over 8 bases. The CDR3 is 13 residues long. The V gene end was trimmed by 5 bases and the J gene end by 13 bases; junction bases not matched to a gene: 12. Germline V gives CDR1 MDHEN, CDR2 SYDVKM. CDR3 sequence (DNA): TGTGCCAGCAGTACCGGACAGGGCAGGGGATTCACCTTC. Amino acid sequence: CASSTGQGRGFTF.

This chain uses TRBV7-2 with TRBJ2-5; no clear D. V was cut by 5 bases and J by 8 bases, with 12 bases left in between. The CDR3 has 12 amino acids. The germline V gene encodes CDR1 SGHTA and CDR2 FQGNSA. CDR3 protein: CASSLMSRTQYF. The CDR3 nucleotides read TGTGCCAGCAGCCTTATGAGCAGAACCCAGTACTTC.

This clonotype has a count of ten or more. The J gene is TRBJ2-5, the V gene TRBV7-3, with D possibly being TRBD2 (6 bases). Trimming shortened V by 5 bases and J by 7 bases, and 17 bases separated the two germline ends. CDR1 and CDR2 (germline): SGHTA, FQGTGA. The CDR3 extends over 14 amino acids. This CDR3 reads CASSTGRGSGTQYF. The DNA for the CDR3 is TGTGCCAGCAGCACGGGCCGGGGGTCAGGGACCCAGTACTTC.

This clonotype occurred many times. This chain links TRBV20-1 with TRBJ2-1; 10 nucleotides match TRBD1. Germline loops: CDR1 DFQATT, CDR2 SNEGSKA (reference sequence). V lost 3 bases, J lost 10 bases, and 6 bases stayed unmatched. The CDR3 runs to 13 residues. The CDR3 DNA follows: TGCAGTGCTAGCTGGGACAGGGGTGGGGAGCAGTTCTTC. Translated: CSASWDRGGEQFF.

In this sample, this clonotype turned up many times. This rearrangement joins TRBV6-5 to TRBJ2-2; D is possibly TRBD1 (5 bases). Germline V CDR1 and CDR2: MNHEY, SVGAGI. This CDR3 has 14 residues. Deletions cut 7 bases from V and 3 bases from J, with 12 bases between. The CDR3 nucleotides read TGTGCCAGCACTACAGGAGACTACACCGGGGAGCTGTTTTTT. This gives the protein CASTTGDYTGELFF.

This clonotype was detected only a few times. V and J are TRBV27 and TRBJ2-7; D tentatively reads TRBD1 or TRBD2 (5 bases each). Trimming pared 2 bases from V and 1 base from J, leaving 21 bases between. Germline CDR1 MNHEY, CDR2 SMNVEV (reference sequence). The CDR3 runs to 18 residues. The chain's CDR3 is CASSLGARGPTGSYEQYF. The CDR3 DNA follows: TGTGCCAGCAGTTTAGGGGCCCGAGGACCCACGGGGTCCTACGAGCAGTACTTC.

This clonotype showed up just a few times. The V call is TRBV6-1, the J call TRBJ2-7, with 9 positions matching TRBD1. The germline gives CDR1 MNHNS, CDR2 SASEGT. The CDR3 runs to 18 residues. V lost 6 bases and J lost 4; bases outside the gene matches: 19. This CDR3 is CASSPGQGWEGWRYEQYF. As DNA, the CDR3 is TGTGCCAGCAGCCCGGGACAGGGCTGGGAGGGGTGGCGGTACGAGCAGTACTTC.

Sample share makes this clonotype medium-sized. The chain recombines TRBV18 with TRBJ2-7; the D is unclear. The CDR3 is 13 residues long. With 2 bases removed from V and 3 bases from J, the gap between germline ends came to 8 bases. Germline CDR1 reads KGHSH; CDR2 reads LQKENI. CDR3 bases: TGTGCCAGCTCACCATACAAGGTCTACGAGCAGTACTTC. It codes for CASSPYKVYEQYF.

Worth noting for this clonotype: It is likely a read error, because the conserved phenylalanine at the end of the CDR3 is missing. The chain combines TRBV18 with TRBJ2-6; D remains ambiguous. CDR1 and CDR2 from the germline V gene are KGHSH and LQKENI. This CDR3 has 18 amino acids. V was cut by 1 base and J by 3 bases, with 16 bases left in between. The CDR3 region has the DNA TGTGCCAGCTCACCACAGGCCAACTTTAGATATGGGGCCAACGTCCTGACTTTA. Translated: CASSPQANFRYGANVLTL.

The chain joins TRBV7-9 to TRBJ2-5, with a possible D match to TRBD1 (6 bases). The V gene's germline CDR1 is SEHNR and CDR2 FQNEAQ (reference sequence). CDR3 length equals 14 residues. The V and J ends lost 0 bases and 1 base respectively, with 6 bases between them. The CDR3, as DNA: TGTGCCAGCAGCTTAGCGGACAGCCAAGAGACCCAGTACTTC. Protein: CASSLADSQETQYF.

This clonotype has at least ten counts. The chain uses TRBV29-1 and TRBJ1-2; a weak D match, TRBD1 (6 bases). Germline V gene sequence: CDR1 SQVTM, CDR2 ANQGSEA. This CDR3 comprises 14 residues. The CDR3 bases are TGCAGTGTCTCGAGGGGGAGACCTAACTATGGCTACACCTTC. Translated: CSVSRGRPNYGYTF.

The chain couples TRBV29-1 to TRBJ1-1; no definite D call. Between the trimmed V and J ends, which lost 4 bases and 3 bases, there was a span of 9 bases. This CDR3 is 12 amino acids long. The germline V gene encodes CDR1 SQVTM and CDR2 ANQGSEA. CDR3 nucleotide sequence: TGCAGCGTTGTGAAGTCGGACACTGAAGCTTTCTTT. Translation: CSVVKSDTEAFF.

This clonotype was counted many times. This sequence joins TRBV6-2 or TRBV6-3 and TRBJ2-5; 8 bases match TRBD1. Germline V CDR1 and CDR2: MNHEY, SVGEGT. This CDR3 comprises 16 residues. Germline trimming cut 6 bases from V and 5 bases from J; bases unmatched to any gene: 14. The CDR3 region has the DNA TGTGCCAGCAGCTACACCCGGGACAGGATTCGGGAGACCCAGTACTTC. This codes for CASSYTRDRIRETQYF.

The chain recombines TRBV9 with TRBJ1-1; D gene ambiguous. Trimming cost V 0 bases and J 8 bases, with 8 bases left between them. The CDR3 is 12 residues long. Germline V gene data show CDR1 as SGDLS and CDR2 as YYNGEE. In DNA form, the CDR3 reads TGTGCCAGCAGCGTAGGTACGGAAGAAGCTTTCTTT. This sequence encodes CASSVGTEEAFF.

There are many counts of this clonotype. V and J are TRBV20-1 and TRBJ1-5, with D uncertain. In germline, CDR1 is DFQATT, CDR2 SNEGSKA (reference sequence). The CDR3 has 14 residues. V shed 6 bases and J shed 3 bases, with 15 bases lying between them. In DNA, the CDR3 is TGCAGTGCATTTTCGCGGCAGTCCAATCAGCCCCAGCATTTT. Its translation is CSAFSRQSNQPQHF.

The V call is TRBV7-9, the J call TRBJ1-2; D gene unclear. The ends were cut back, 5 bases at V and 4 bases at J, with 8 bases in the middle. CDR1 is SEHNR and CDR2 is FQNEAQ in the germline V gene (reference sequence). The CDR3 spans 12 residues. CDR3 nucleotide sequence: TGTGCCAGCAGCCTAGACGGCTATGGCTACACCTTC. Translating it yields CASSLDGYGYTF.